This record concerns one T cell receptor (beta chain) sequence. Antigen specificity is unknown. This record belongs to a study of T cell responses to AZD1222 COVID-19 vaccine. Findings and caveats of the study: Mostly white British, mostly female donors; authors suggested clonal diversity may be underestimated.

Germline V gene data show CDR1 as SGHNT and CDR2 as YYREEE (reference sequence). Trimming stripped 0 bases from V and 10 bases from J, with 8 bases between. CDR3 length equals 12 residues. Assay used: immunoSEQ multiplex PCR; TCRdb lists only in-frame clones, some missing. The sample includes 200,000 or so clones, approximately 94% seen only once; the top ten take more than 0.8%. Here the sequenced sample was peripheral blood, taken on day 0 of MenACWY control vaccination. This rearrangement joins TRBV5-4 to TRBJ2-1; D call uncertain. The receptor comes from an adult in good health. The CDR3 DNA follows: TGTGCCAGCAGCTTGGATGCAAACGAGCAGTTCTTC. Its translation: CASSLDANEQFF.